Included here is one T cell receptor beta chain sequence, with context. What it recognizes is unknown. Researchers ran the PCR with 60 Vbeta and 13 Jbeta primers. Sequencing used immunoSEQ multiplex PCR; TCRdb keeps in-frame clones, though not all of them. The sample comprises approximately 160,000 clones, more than 65% of which are singletons, and about 9.1% rests with the top ten. This entry comes from a study of cytomegalovirus exposure and HLA in healthy donors. General study points: By a later analysis, the bulk of CMV-associated TCR beta chains appeared HLA-restricted. Accurate HLA-A and HLA-B prediction from TCR beta sequences was reported for most subjects. The study designated about 180 TCR beta chains cytomegalovirus-associated. Across HLA loci, a later analysis found differing TCR association rates, with DRB1 most and HLA-C fewest.

The CDR3 sequence is 14 residues long. After removal of 5 bases from V and 4 bases from J, the junction contained 7 bases not matched to a gene. Per the germline V gene, CDR1 is MDHEN and CDR2 is SYDVKM. This rearrangement joins TRBV28 to TRBJ2-7; TRBD1 matches 8 bases. The source material was PBMCs. The sequence came from a young man in good health and CMV-seropositive. The CDR3 spells CASSPLTGEYEQYF. The CDR3 DNA follows: TGTGCCAGCAGTCCGTTGACAGGGGAGTACGAGCAGTACTTC.